This TCR beta chain stems from a study of somatic mutations in cytotoxic T cells in rheumatoid arthritis. Only in-frame clones appear in the TCRdb table, and some are missing; sequencing was by immunoSEQ multiplex PCR. This table holds 35,000 to 40,000 clones, under 90% found once. CDR1 is MGHRA, CDR2 YSYEKL, per germline. V lost 1 base, J lost 1 base, and 6 bases stayed unmatched. The CDR3 spans 17 residues. The source is a man between 35 and 55 years old in good health. V usage is TRBV4-1 and J usage is TRBJ2-1, with TRBD2 matching over 8 bases. Source material: CD8+ T cells sorted from blood. CDR3 loop: CASSQVTSGPSYNEQFF. Written as DNA, the CDR3 is TGCGCCAGCAGCCAAGTTACTAGCGGACCTTCCTACAATGAGCAGTTCTTC.